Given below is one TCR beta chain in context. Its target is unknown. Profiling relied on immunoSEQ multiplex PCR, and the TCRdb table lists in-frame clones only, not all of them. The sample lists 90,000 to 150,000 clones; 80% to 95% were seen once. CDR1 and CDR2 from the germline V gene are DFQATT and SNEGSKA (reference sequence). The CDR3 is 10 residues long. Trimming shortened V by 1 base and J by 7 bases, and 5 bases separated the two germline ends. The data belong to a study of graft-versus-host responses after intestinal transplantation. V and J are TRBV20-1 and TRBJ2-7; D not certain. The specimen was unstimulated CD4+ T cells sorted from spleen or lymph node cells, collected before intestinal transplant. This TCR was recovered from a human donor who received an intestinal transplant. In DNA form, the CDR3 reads TGCAGTGCTAGAGTTCAAGAGCAGTACTTC. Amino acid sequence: CSARVQEQYF.